This T cell receptor beta chain was obtained from a study of shared clonotypes between healthy human individuals. This CDR3 comprises 11 residues. With 3 bases removed from V and 6 bases from J, the gap between germline ends came to 9 bases. From germline, CDR1 is DFQATT and CDR2 SNEGSKA (reference sequence). On this clone: Its antigen is still unknown.

TCRdb's copy holds only in-frame clones and misses some; the assay was immunoSEQ multiplex PCR. This table has 1.5 million to 1.9 million clones, 98% appearing once. Broader study findings: Non-shared clonotypes displayed generation probabilities falling below those of clonotypes present in all four donors. Blood alone was sampled, and tissue repertoires likely differ. Naive subsets generally had larger estimated richness than memory subsets.

The sample consisted of naive CD4+ T cells sorted from blood. Specified subset: CD45RA+ positively selected. The V and J genes are TRBV20-1 and TRBJ2-7; D uncertain. The TCR sequence derives from a man aged 30 to 45 in good health. CDR3 amino acids: CSASVHLEQYF. The DNA for the CDR3 is TGCAGTGCTAGCGTGCATCTCGAGCAGTACTTC.